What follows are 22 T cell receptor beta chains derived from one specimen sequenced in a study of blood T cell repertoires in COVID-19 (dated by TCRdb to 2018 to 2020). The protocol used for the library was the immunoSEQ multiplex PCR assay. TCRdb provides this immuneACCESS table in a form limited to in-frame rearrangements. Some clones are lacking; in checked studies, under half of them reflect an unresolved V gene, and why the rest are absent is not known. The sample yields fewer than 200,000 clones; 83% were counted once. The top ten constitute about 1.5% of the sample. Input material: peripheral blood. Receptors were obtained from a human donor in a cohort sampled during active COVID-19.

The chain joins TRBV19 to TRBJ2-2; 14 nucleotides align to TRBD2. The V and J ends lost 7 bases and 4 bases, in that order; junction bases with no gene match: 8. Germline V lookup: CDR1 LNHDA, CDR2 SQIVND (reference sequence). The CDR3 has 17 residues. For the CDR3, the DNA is TGTGCCAGTATCCCGACTAGCGGGAGGGTTACCACCGGGGAGCTGTTTTTT. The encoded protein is CASIPTSGRVTTGELFF.

Here the CDR3 reads CASSLGGQGYEQYF. CDR3 coding DNA: TGTGCCAGCAGCTTGGGTGGACAGGGGTACGAGCAGTACTTC. The chain uses TRBV5-4 and TRBJ2-7; 9 bases line up with TRBD1. The length of the CDR3 is 14 residues. CDR1 is SGHNT, CDR2 YYREEE, per germline (reference sequence). With V trimmed by 0 bases and J by 4 bases, 2 bases remained unmatched.

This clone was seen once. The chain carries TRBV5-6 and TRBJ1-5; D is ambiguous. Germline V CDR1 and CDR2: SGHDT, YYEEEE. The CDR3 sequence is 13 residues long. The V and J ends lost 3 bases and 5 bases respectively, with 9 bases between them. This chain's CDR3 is CASSSGIYQPQHF. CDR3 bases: TGTGCCAGCAGCTCCGGGATCTATCAGCCCCAGCATTTT.

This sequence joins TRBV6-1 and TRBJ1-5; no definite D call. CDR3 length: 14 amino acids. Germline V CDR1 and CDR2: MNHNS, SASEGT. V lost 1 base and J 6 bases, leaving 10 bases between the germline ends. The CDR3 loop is CASSEVTRGQPQHF. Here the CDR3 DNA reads TGTGCCAGCAGTGAAGTAACTCGAGGTCAGCCCCAGCATTTT.

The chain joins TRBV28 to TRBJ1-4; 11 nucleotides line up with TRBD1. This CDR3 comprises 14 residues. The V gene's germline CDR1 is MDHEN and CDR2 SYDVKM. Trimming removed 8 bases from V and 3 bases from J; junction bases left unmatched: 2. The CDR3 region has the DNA TGTGCCAGCGGACAGGGGGCGCCTAATGAAAAACTGTTTTTT. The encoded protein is CASGQGAPNEKLFF. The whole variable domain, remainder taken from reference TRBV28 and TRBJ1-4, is DVKVTQSSRYLVKRTGEKVFLECVQDMDHENMFWYRQDPGLGLRLIYFSYDVKMKEKGDIPEGYSVSREKKERFSLILESASTNQTSMYLCASGQGAPNEKLFFGSGTQLSVL.

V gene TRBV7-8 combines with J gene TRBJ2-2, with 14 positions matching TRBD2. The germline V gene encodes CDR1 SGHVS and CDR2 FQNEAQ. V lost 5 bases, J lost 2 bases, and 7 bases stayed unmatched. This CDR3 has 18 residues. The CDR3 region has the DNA TGTGCCAGCAGCCCCCGGACTAGCGGGGGGCCAAACACCGGGGAGCTGTTTTTT. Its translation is CASSPRTSGGPNTGELFF.

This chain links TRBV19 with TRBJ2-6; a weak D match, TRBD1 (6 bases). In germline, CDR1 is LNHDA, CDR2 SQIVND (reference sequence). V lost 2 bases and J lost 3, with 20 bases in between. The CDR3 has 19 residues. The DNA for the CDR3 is TGTGCCAGTAGTATACCCACAGGGTTTGGCGGCCGTGGGGCCAACGTCCTGACTTTC. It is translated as CASSIPTGFGGRGANVLTF.

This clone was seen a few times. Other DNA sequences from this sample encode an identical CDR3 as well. For the CDR3, the DNA is TGTGCCAGCAGCGTAAACAGCAACAATGAGCAGTTCTTC. Residues: CASSVNSNNEQFF. The chain joins TRBV9 to TRBJ2-1, with unresolved D. The germline V gene has CDR1 SGDLS and CDR2 YYNGEE. This CDR3 spans 13 amino acids. V lost 1 base and J 5 bases, leaving 7 bases between the germline ends.

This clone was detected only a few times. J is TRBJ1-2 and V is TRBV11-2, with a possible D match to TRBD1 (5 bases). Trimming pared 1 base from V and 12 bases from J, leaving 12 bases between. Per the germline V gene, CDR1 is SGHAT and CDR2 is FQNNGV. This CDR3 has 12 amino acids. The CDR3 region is CASSLGGAGNTF. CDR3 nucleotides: TGTGCCAGCAGCTTAGGAGGAGCAGGGAACACCTTC.

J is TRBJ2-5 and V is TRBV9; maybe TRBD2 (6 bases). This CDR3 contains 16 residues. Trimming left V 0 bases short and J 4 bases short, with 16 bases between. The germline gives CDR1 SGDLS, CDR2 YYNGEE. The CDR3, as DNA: TGTGCCAGCAGCGTAGGAGTTCGGGAGTCAGCAGAGACCCAGTACTTC. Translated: CASSVGVRESAETQYF.

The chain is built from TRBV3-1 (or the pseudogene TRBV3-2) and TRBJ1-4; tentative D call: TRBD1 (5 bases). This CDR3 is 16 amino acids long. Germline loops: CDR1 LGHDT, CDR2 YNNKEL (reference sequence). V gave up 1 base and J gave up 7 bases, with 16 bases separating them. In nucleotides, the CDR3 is TGTGCCAGCAGCCAAGTTTCGCAGGGCAGAGGTGAAAAACTGTTTTTT. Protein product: CASSQVSQGRGEKLFF.

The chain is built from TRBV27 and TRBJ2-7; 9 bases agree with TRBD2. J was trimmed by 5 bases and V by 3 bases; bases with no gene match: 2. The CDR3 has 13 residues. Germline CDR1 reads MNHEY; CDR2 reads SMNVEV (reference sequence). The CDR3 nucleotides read TGTGCCAGCAGTTTTAGCGGGAGTGACGAGCAGTACTTC. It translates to CASSFSGSDEQYF.

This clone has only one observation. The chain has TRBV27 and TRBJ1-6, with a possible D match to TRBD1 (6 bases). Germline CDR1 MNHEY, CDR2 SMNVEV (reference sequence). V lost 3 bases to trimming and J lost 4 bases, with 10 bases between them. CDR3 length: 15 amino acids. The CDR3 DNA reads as TGTGCCAGCAGTTTTGACGGACAGTATAATTCACCCCTCCACTTT. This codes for CASSFDGQYNSPLHF.

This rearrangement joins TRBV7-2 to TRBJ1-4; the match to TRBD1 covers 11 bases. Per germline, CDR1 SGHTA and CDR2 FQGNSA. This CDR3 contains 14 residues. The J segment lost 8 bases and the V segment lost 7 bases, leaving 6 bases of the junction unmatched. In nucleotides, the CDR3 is TGTGCCAGCAACCGGGGACAGGGGGAAGAAAAACTGTTTTTT. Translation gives CASNRGQGEEKLFF. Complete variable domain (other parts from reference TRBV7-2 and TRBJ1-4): GAGVSQSPSNKVTEKGKDVELRCDPISGHTALYWYRQSLGQGLEFLIYFQGNSAPDKSGLPSDRFSAERTGGSVSTLTIQRTQQEDSAVYLCASNRGQGEEKLFFGSGTQLSVL.

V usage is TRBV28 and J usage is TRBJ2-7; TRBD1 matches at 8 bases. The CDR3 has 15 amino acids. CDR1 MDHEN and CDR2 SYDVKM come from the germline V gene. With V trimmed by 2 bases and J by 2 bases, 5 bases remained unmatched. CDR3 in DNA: TGTGCCAGCAGTTTAAGGGACAGGAGACCCTACGAGCAGTACTTC. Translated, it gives CASSLRDRRPYEQYF.

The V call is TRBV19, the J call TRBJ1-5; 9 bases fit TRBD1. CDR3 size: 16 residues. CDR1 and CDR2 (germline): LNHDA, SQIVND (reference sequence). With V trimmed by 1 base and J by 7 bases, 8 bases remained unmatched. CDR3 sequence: CASSIVSRTGDQPQHF. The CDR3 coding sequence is TGTGCCAGTAGTATAGTCTCCCGGACAGGGGACCAGCCCCAGCATTTT.

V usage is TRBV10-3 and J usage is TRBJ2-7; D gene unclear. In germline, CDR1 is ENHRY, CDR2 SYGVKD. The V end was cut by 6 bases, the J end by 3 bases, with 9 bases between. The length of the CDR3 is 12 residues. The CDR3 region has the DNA TGTGCCATCAGAACAGCCCACTACGAGCAGTACTTC. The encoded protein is CAIRTAHYEQYF.

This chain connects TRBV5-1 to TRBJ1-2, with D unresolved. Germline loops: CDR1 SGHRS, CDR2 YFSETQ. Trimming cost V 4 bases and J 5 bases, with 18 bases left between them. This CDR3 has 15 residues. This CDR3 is CASSPGDEGIYGYTF. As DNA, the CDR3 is TGCGCCAGCAGCCCGGGAGATGAGGGCATTTATGGCTACACCTTC.

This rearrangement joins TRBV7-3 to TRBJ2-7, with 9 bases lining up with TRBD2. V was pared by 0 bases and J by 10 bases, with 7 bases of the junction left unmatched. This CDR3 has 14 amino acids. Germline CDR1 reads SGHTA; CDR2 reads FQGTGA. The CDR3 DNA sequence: TGTGCCAGCAGCTTAACAGCGGGGGGCCGGGTTCAGTACTTC. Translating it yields CASSLTAGGRVQYF.

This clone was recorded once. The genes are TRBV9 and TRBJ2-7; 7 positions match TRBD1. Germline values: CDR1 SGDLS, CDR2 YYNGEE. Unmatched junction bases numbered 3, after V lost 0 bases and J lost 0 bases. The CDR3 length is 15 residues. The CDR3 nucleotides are TGTGCCAGCAGCGTAGGAGCAGGGGGCTCCTACGAGCAGTACTTC. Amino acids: CASSVGAGGSYEQYF.

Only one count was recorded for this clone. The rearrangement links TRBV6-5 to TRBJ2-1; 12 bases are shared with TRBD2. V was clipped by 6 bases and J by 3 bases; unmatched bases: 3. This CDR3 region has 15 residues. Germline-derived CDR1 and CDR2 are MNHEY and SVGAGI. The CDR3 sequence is CASRSSGGGYNEQFF. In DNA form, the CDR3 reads TGTGCCAGCAGATCTAGCGGGGGGGGCTACAATGAGCAGTTCTTC.

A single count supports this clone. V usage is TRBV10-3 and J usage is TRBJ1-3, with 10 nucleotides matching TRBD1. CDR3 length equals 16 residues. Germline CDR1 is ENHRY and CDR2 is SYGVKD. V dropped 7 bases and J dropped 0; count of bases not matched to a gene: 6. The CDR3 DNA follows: TGTGCCATCACGGGACAGGGGCATACCTCTGGAAACACCATATATTTT. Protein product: CAITGQGHTSGNTIYF.